Shown below are 26 T cell receptor beta chains from a single sample sequenced in a study of T cell repertoires in cytomegalovirus infection (dated by TCRdb to the late 2010s). The treatment or condition label of this sample denotes: in vitro stimulation with specific CMV peptide epitopes to enrich CMV-specific T cells. This sample was sequenced with an Illumina HiSeq 1500. TCRdb handled the public reads itself, with Q25 trimming in fastp and clone calling in MiXCR, and kept productive beta chains. Every entry covers one CDR3 protein and lists the most common genes and DNA from its rows. The sample data list 650,000 to 850,000 distinct CDR3 sequences, and 29% of these were observed just once. In total, the top ten clones hold around 12% of the sample. Their specific antigens are unknown. Here the sequenced sample was cultured CD8+ T cells from PBMCs, taken from culture after CMV antigen stimulation. The receptors shown here come from a human donor in good health (CMV status not recorded). Some clones in this sample may be carry-over from other donors' samples.

The V call is TRBV19, the J call TRBJ2-7, with D uncertain. CDR3 length equals 14 residues. V was cut by 3 bases and J by 5 bases, with 14 bases left in between. Germline CDR1 LNHDA, CDR2 SQIVND (reference sequence). In DNA form, the CDR3 reads TGTGCCAGTAGTATGTCCGCTGCGGTCCACGAGCAGTACTTC. As protein: CASSMSAAVHEQYF.

This clonotype occurred a few times. This chain links TRBV7-6 with TRBJ1-6; TRBD1 is a possible D gene (5 bases). The CDR3 spans 15 residues. Germline V gives CDR1 SGHVS, CDR2 FNYEAQ. Trimming took off 5 bases at V and 8 bases at J, with 16 bases between the two ends. CDR3 bases: TGTGCCAGCAGCCCCGGGGCTTCCCCCTATTCACCCCTCCACTTT. Its protein is CASSPGASPYSPLHF.

This clonotype was picked up a small number of times. The chain employs TRBV11-2 and TRBJ2-3; D possibly corresponds to TRBD1 (6 bases). Looked up from germline, CDR1 is SGHAT and CDR2 is FQNNGV. The CDR3 has 16 residues. The V gene lost 5 bases and the J gene lost 0 bases, with 15 bases spanning the gap. Here the CDR3 DNA reads TGTGCCAGCAGCCACACACTCGACAGGAGCACAGATACGCAGTATTTT. Its protein is CASSHTLDRSTDTQYF.

This clonotype has ten or more counts. This chain links TRBV12-3 or TRBV12-4 with TRBJ1-5, with D unclear. The CDR3 extends over 15 amino acids. V dropped 0 bases and J dropped 2 bases, with 8 bases sitting between them. The CDR3: CASSLALSGNQPQHF. CDR3 sequence (DNA): TGTGCCAGCAGTTTAGCTCTAAGTGGCAATCAGCCCCAGCATTTT.

V usage is TRBV4-1 and J usage is TRBJ1-6, with D unresolved. The CDR3 extends over 13 amino acids. The ends were cut back, 1 base at V and 10 bases at J, with 8 bases in the middle. In germline, CDR1 is MGHRA, CDR2 YSYEKL. CDR3 in DNA: TGCGCCAGCAGCCAAGCAGCGGAATCACCCCTCCACTTT. It is translated as CASSQAAESPLHF.

This clonotype has only a few counts. The chain combines TRBV6-2 or TRBV6-3 with TRBJ2-1; D is perhaps TRBD1 (6 bases). The length of the CDR3 is 15 residues. Trimming stripped 6 bases from V and 7 bases from J, with 19 bases between. Germline CDR1 reads MNHEY; CDR2 reads SVGEGT. CDR3 DNA sequence: TGTGCCAGCAGGCGGACAGTAAGCAAGATGAATGAGCAGTTCTTC. Protein product: CASRRTVSKMNEQFF.

The V gene is TRBV5-5, the J gene TRBJ1-1; D remains unclear. This CDR3 is built from 13 residues. CDR1 is SGHKS, CDR2 YYEKEE, per germline (reference sequence). Trimming removed 0 bases from V and 5 bases from J, with 8 bases in between. The CDR3 sequence: CASSLAQWTEAFF. CDR3 nucleotide sequence: TGTGCCAGCAGCTTGGCCCAGTGGACTGAAGCTTTCTTT.

The chain carries TRBV7-9 and TRBJ1-2; D might be TRBD1 (5 bases). CDR1 and CDR2 from the germline V gene are SEHNR and FQNEAQ (reference sequence). V was trimmed by 2 bases and J by 0 bases, leaving 13 bases between them. The CDR3 contains 16 residues. DNA for the CDR3: TGTGCCAGCAGCTTATCGGGGGGACGAGCTAACTATGGCTACACCTTC. This codes for CASSLSGGRANYGYTF.

There are many counts of this clonotype. CDR3 in DNA: TGTGCCAGCAGCCGCGACAGGGCTGGGGCCAACGTCCTGACTTTC. It specifies CASSRDRAGANVLTF. This sequence joins TRBV7-8 and TRBJ2-6; TRBD1 matches at 7 bases. The CDR3 totals 15 residues. Germline V gives CDR1 SGHVS, CDR2 FQNEAQ. With V trimmed by 5 bases and J by 2 bases, 3 bases remained unmatched.

Turning to this clonotype: This may arise from a read error, as a much more abundant clone is one base away. The V call is TRBV7-2, the J call TRBJ2-4; D gene unclear. This CDR3 is built from 12 residues. V was cut by 8 bases and J by 9 bases, with 14 bases left in between. Germline CDR1 is SGHTA and CDR2 is FQGNSA. CDR3 nucleotides: TGTGCCAGCGGCGAGTTAGCCAGCATTCAGTACTTC. It is translated as CASGELASIQYF.

This clonotype turned up a few times. The chain employs TRBV27 and TRBJ2-4, with D possibly matching TRBD2 (6 bases). The CDR3 totals 16 residues. Germline V gene sequence: CDR1 MNHEY, CDR2 SMNVEV (reference sequence). V dropped 2 bases and J dropped 3 bases, with 14 bases sitting between them. CDR3: CASSLRGGAGKNIQYF. For the CDR3, the DNA is TGTGCCAGCAGTTTAAGGGGCGGGGCCGGCAAAAACATTCAGTACTTC.

This clonotype was recorded once. The gene calls are TRBV7-6 and TRBJ1-5; D unresolved. The germline V and J ends were trimmed by 4 bases and 0 bases, with 13 bases remaining between them. The germline CDR1 and CDR2 sequences are SGHVS and FNYEAQ. The CDR3 spans 16 residues. The chain's CDR3 is CASSSGREYSNQPQHF. DNA of the CDR3: TGTGCCAGCAGCTCCGGCCGGGAGTATAGCAATCAGCCCCAGCATTTT.

This chain uses TRBV12-3 or TRBV12-4 with TRBJ1-4; 7 bases are shared with TRBD1. The V gene end was trimmed by 3 bases and the J gene end by 2 bases; junction bases not matched to a gene: 6. The CDR3 consists of 16 residues. CDR3 DNA: TGTGCCAGCAGTTTCAGTACAGGGGTCACTAATGAAAAACTGTTTTTT. As protein: CASSFSTGVTNEKLFF.

The chain couples TRBV6-1 to TRBJ2-7, with D perhaps matching TRBD2 (5 bases). Germline V lookup: CDR1 MNHNS, CDR2 SASEGT. V was shortened by 4 bases and J by 6 bases, with 16 bases between the two germline ends. The CDR3 covers 14 residues. Here the CDR3 DNA reads TGTGCCAGCAGTGCCTCCGGACTGTTACGCGAGCAGTACGTC. Amino acids: CASSASGLLREQYV.

A few counts support this clonotype. The chain joins TRBV19 to TRBJ1-1, with D perhaps matching TRBD1 (5 bases). This CDR3 has 15 amino acids. Trimming removed 3 bases at V and 5 bases at J, with 16 bases between. The germline V gene encodes CDR1 LNHDA and CDR2 SQIVND (reference sequence). This CDR3 reads CASSMERQGETEAFF. The CDR3 DNA reads TGTGCCAGTAGTATGGAACGGCAGGGTGAGACTGAAGCTTTCTTT.

The chain joins TRBV2 to TRBJ2-7, with a weak D call TRBD2 (5 bases). V shed 7 bases and J shed 2 bases, with 15 bases lying between them. The CDR3 extends over 14 amino acids. Germline V gives CDR1 SNHLY, CDR2 FYNNEI. The CDR3 nucleotides are TGTGCCAGCAAAGATGAGGGTTTCACCTACGAGCAGTACTTC. Protein: CASKDEGFTYEQYF.

This clonotype was detected ten times or more. This chain uses TRBV7-9 with TRBJ1-1; 7 bases are shared with TRBD1. This CDR3 is 15 amino acids long. The V gene end was trimmed by 5 bases and the J gene end by 1 base; junction bases not matched to a gene: 7. Germline V gene data show CDR1 as SEHNR and CDR2 as FQNEAQ (reference sequence). This CDR3 reads CASSPPTGTNTEAFF. For the CDR3, the DNA is TGTGCCAGCAGCCCTCCGACAGGGACGAACACTGAAGCTTTCTTT.

V and J are TRBV10-3 and TRBJ1-6; D not resolved. Between the trimmed V and J ends, which lost 0 bases and 9 bases, there was a span of 6 bases. This CDR3 has 13 residues. The V gene's germline CDR1 is ENHRY and CDR2 SYGVKD. CDR3 sequence reads: CAISESIGSPLHF. In DNA, the CDR3 is TGTGCCATCAGTGAGTCGATCGGTTCACCCCTCCACTTT.

The chain couples TRBV12-3 or TRBV12-4 to TRBJ2-1; 14 nucleotides line up with TRBD2. This CDR3 has 23 residues. Trimming at V came to 4 bases and at J to 6 bases, leaving 26 bases not matched to a gene. CDR3 nucleotide sequence: TGTGCCAGCAGTTCCTCTTACGGGTTCCCTTTACAGGGTGGGACTAGCGGGGGCAATGAGCAGTTCTTC. Protein product: CASSSSYGFPLQGGTSGGNEQFF.

The chain is built from TRBV29-1 and TRBJ2-7; the match to TRBD1 covers 7 bases. The CDR3 loop spans 13 amino acids. V lost 4 bases and J lost 3; bases outside the gene matches: 6. Germline V gives CDR1 SQVTM, CDR2 ANQGSEA. The CDR3 reads CSVARDRVYEQYF. In nucleotides, the CDR3 is TGCAGCGTTGCACGAGACAGGGTCTACGAGCAGTACTTC.

This clonotype turned up a few times. The gene calls are TRBV13 and TRBJ1-2; D ambiguous. Trimming removed 5 bases from V and 1 base from J, with 14 bases in between. The CDR3 length is 15 residues. Germline V gives CDR1 PRHDT, CDR2 FYEKMQ (reference sequence). The CDR3 protein is CASSPWAPFNYGYTF. The CDR3 DNA sequence: TGTGCCAGCAGCCCTTGGGCTCCCTTTAACTATGGCTACACCTTC.

In regard to this clonotype: At one end the junction does not follow the germline gene, possibly because of a read error. The V gene is TRBV15, the J gene TRBJ1-6; TRBD1 is a possible D gene (5 bases). CDR3 length equals 20 residues. Germline CDR1 and CDR2: LNHNV and YYDKDF (reference sequence). Here the CDR3 reads CATRRDRGSGGTPYNSPLHF. CDR3 coding DNA: TGTGCCACCAGGAGAGATCGCGGCTCGGGAGGGACTCCCTATAATTCACCCCTCCACTTT.

The sample holds a few counts of this clonotype. This chain connects TRBV4-1 to TRBJ2-5; TRBD2 matches at 15 bases. The CDR3 runs to 19 residues. Germline loops: CDR1 MGHRA, CDR2 YSYEKL. Trimming removed 3 bases from V and 2 bases from J; junction bases left unmatched: 10. CDR3 region: CASSHTGTSGGTDQETQYF. CDR3 nucleotides: TGCGCCAGCAGCCACACCGGGACTAGCGGGGGGACAGATCAAGAGACCCAGTACTTC.

In this sample, this clonotype turned up a few times. The chain links TRBV4-1 to TRBJ2-1; 9 nucleotides align to TRBD2. CDR1 MGHRA and CDR2 YSYEKL come from the germline V gene. V was pared by 0 bases and J by 3 bases, with 9 bases of the junction left unmatched. The CDR3 totals 18 residues. CDR3 region: CASSQDSLAGSHYNEQFF. DNA of the CDR3: TGCGCCAGCAGCCAAGATAGTCTAGCGGGGTCCCACTACAATGAGCAGTTCTTC.

The rearrangement joins TRBV6-2 or TRBV6-3 to TRBJ2-1, with 7 bases lining up with TRBD2. The CDR3 has 16 amino acids. V lost 5 bases to trimming and J lost 0 bases; unmatched junction nucleotides: 7. Germline V lookup: CDR1 MNHEY, CDR2 SVGEGT. CDR3 residues: CASSGAAGPSYNEQFF. The CDR3 nucleotides read TGTGCCAGCAGTGGAGCAGCGGGGCCCTCCTACAATGAGCAGTTCTTC.

The chain has TRBV7-9 and TRBJ1-1; maybe TRBD1 (6 bases). CDR1 and CDR2 (germline): SEHNR, FQNEAQ (reference sequence). Deletions cut 6 bases from V and 1 base from J, with 18 bases between. The CDR3 covers 16 residues. The CDR3: CASSPRIGDKNTEAFF. The CDR3 DNA reads as TGTGCCAGCAGTCCTCGAATCGGGGACAAGAACACTGAAGCTTTCTTT.